This T cell receptor beta chain originates from a study of CD8 T cells in ankylosing spondylitis. Study findings and constraints: Reports of some motif variants in reactive arthritis synovial fluid and blood predate this one. Significantly higher representation of disease-linked clones was reported for matched ankylosing spondylitis synovial fluid. Disease-associated clonotypes exhibited CD8+ identity and were relatively infrequent in peripheral blood. A TCR beta motif made of 7 to 9 highly homologous variants seemed typical of ankylosing spondylitis blood.

This clonotype was seen repeatedly, ten times or more. Its antigen is as yet unknown. Making use of molecular barcodes, quantitative 5'-RACE generated TCR beta libraries. TCRdb analysed the 5' RACE reads with MiXCR anew, one entry per CDR3 protein. The sample lists about 210,000 distinct CDR3 sequences, about 7% occurring once. Per the germline V gene, CDR1 is MDHEN and CDR2 is SYDVKM. V dropped 3 bases and J dropped 4 bases, with 14 bases sitting between them. This CDR3 contains 15 residues. V and J are TRBV28 and TRBJ2-3; D gene uncertain. The receptor comes from a male donor with ankylosing spondylitis. Sequencing input: blood, either unsorted or a sorted T cell fraction (not recorded which). The CDR3 bases are TGTGCCAGCAGTTTTGTCGCCAAGAGGTCAGATACGCAGTATTTT. Its translation: CASSFVAKRSDTQYF. The full variable domain, with the rest looked up from reference TRBV28 and TRBJ2-3, is DVKVTQSSRYLVKRTGEKVFLECVQDMDHENMFWYRQDPGLGLRLIYFSYDVKMKEKGDIPEGYSVSREKKERFSLILESASTNQTSMYLCASSFVAKRSDTQYFGPGTRLTVL.